Reported below is one TCR beta chain. Assay used: immunoSEQ multiplex PCR; TCRdb lists only in-frame clones, some missing. The table records about 39,000 clones, around four fifths of them present only once. The TCR-sequenced patients were three responders to pembrolizumab. This record belongs to a study of PD-1 blockade in mismatch repair-deficient tumors. The germline CDR1 and CDR2 sequences are LNHDA and SQIVND (reference sequence). V lost 3 bases to trimming and J lost 2 bases, with 14 bases between them. This CDR3 region has 16 residues. J is TRBJ1-5 and V is TRBV19; D unresolved. The TCR sequence derives from an adult with mismatch repair-deficient cancer. Sample: PBMCs, taken roughly nine months after starting pembrolizumab. DNA of the CDR3: TGTGCCAGTAGTATGGACTGGGCAAGGGGCAATCAGCCCCAGCATTTT. Translating gives CASSMDWARGNQPQHF.